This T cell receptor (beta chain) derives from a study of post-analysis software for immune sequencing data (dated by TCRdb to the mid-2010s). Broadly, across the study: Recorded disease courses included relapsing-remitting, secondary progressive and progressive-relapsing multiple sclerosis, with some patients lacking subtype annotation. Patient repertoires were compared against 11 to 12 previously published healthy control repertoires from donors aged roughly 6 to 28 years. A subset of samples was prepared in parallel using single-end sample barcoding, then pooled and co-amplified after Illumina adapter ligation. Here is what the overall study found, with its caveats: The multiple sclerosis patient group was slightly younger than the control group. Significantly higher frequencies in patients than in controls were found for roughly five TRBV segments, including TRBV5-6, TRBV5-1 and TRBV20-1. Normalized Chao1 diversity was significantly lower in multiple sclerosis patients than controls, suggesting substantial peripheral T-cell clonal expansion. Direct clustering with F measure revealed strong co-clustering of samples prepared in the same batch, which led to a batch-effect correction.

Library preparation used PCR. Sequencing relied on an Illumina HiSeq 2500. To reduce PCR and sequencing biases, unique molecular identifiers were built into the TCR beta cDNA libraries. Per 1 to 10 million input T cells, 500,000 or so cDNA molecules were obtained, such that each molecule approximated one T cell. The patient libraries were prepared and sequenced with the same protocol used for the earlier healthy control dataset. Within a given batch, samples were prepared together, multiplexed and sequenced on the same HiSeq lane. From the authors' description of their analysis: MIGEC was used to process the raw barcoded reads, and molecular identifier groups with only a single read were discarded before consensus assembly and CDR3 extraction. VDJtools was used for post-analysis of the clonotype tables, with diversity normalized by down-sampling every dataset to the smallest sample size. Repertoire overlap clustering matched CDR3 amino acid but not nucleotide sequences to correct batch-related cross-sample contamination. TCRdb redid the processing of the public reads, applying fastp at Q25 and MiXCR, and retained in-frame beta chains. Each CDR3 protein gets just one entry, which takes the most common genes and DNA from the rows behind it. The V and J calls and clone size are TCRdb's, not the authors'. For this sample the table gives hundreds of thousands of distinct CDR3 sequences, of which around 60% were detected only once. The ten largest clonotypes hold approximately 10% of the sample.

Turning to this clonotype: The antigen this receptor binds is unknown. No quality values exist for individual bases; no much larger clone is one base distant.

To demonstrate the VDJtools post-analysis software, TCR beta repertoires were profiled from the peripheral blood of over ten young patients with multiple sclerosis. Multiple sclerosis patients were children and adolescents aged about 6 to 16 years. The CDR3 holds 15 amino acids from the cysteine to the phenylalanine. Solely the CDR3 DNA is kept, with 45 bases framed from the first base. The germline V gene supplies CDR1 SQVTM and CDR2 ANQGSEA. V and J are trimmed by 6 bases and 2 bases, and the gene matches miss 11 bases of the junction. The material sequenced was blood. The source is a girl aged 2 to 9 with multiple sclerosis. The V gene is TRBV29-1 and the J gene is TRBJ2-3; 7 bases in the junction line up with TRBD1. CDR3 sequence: CSVYTLDRNTDTQYF. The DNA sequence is TGCAGCGTATACACCCTGGACAGGAACACAGATACGCAGTATTTT.